This T cell receptor beta chain was retrieved from a study of blood T cells in healthy people across ages. Alongside a J-beta primer mix, a sample-barcoded 5' primer served in a second PCR lasting 7 to 11 cycles. Every sample gave at least 3 million paired-end reads containing CDR3. One entry per CDR3 protein, called by TCRdb with MiXCR from the 5' RACE reads. This table has 1.6 million or so distinct CDR3 sequences, about 31% appearing once. Concerning this clonotype: One end of the junction varies from germline; a read error may be responsible.

The CDR3 is 16 residues long. Germline assignment: CDR1 MGHRA and CDR2 YSYEKL. The chain carries TRBV4-1 and TRBJ2-1, with D uncertain. The receptor was isolated from a woman in her thirties in good health. Sequenced input: blood. The CDR3 nucleotides read TGCGCCAGCAGCCAAGATGGGGAAGGGTTTCTCAATCAGCAGTTCTTC. The encoded protein is CASSQDGEGFLNQQFF.